Below are 21 T cell receptor beta chains sequenced from a single sample in a study of monozygotic twins with inflammatory bowel disease. From the 5' RACE reads, TCRdb lists one entry per CDR3 protein and no DNA. Across around 450,000 distinct CDR3 sequences, the top ten clones capture about 2.4% of the sample. The sequencing input was blood. The source is a human donor with ulcerative colitis or Crohn's disease, or a healthy co-twin of an affected twin (not recorded which).

The rearrangement uses TRBV4-1 and TRBJ1-1. This CDR3 is built from 17 residues. Germline assignment: CDR1 MGHRA and CDR2 YSYEKL. The chain's CDR3 is CASSQDGVVRPNTEAFF.

The chain links TRBV29-1 to TRBJ2-3. The CDR3 spans 13 residues. Per germline, CDR1 SQVTM and CDR2 ANQGSEA. CDR3 residues: CSGGWSVTDTQYF.

The chain combines TRBV5-1 with TRBJ2-5. Germline V gene sequence: CDR1 SGHRS, CDR2 YFSETQ. The CDR3 runs 12 residues. CDR3 sequence reads: CASSNPQETQYF.

V and J are TRBV5-1 and TRBJ1-1. Germline values: CDR1 SGHRS, CDR2 YFSETQ. This CDR3 has 15 amino acids. The CDR3 is CASSLAPSSSTEAFF.

This sequence joins TRBV6-2 or TRBV6-3 and TRBJ2-2; TCRdb indicates TRBD2, and absent DNA this call remains unverified. CDR1 is MNHEY, CDR2 SVGEGT, per germline. The CDR3 consists of 18 residues. The CDR3 loop is CASSYSQREARDTGELFF.

This sequence joins TRBV20-1 and TRBJ2-1; TCRdb names TRBD2, which stays unverified in the absence of DNA. Looked up from germline, CDR1 is DFQATT and CDR2 is SNEGSKA (reference sequence). The CDR3 spans 15 residues. CDR3 protein: CSAWTSGGPNNEQFF.

The chain joins TRBV4-3 to TRBJ2-3; there is no DNA to check the TCRdb D call of TRBD2. This CDR3 has 18 residues. The germline CDR1 and CDR2 sequences are LGHNA and YSLEER. CDR3: CASSQDLTVSGGTDTQYF.

The chain employs TRBV6-6 and TRBJ2-1; TCRdb names TRBD1, which stays unverified in the absence of DNA. Per the germline V gene, CDR1 is MNHNY and CDR2 is SVGAGI (reference sequence). The CDR3 contains 11 residues. CDR3 region: CASTPGVEQFF.

The V and J genes are TRBV18 and TRBJ1-5. The V gene's germline CDR1 is KGHSH and CDR2 LQKENI. The CDR3 loop spans 16 amino acids. CDR3 residues: CASSLRRGDSNQPQHF.

The chain links TRBV20-1 to TRBJ2-1. The CDR3 has 15 residues. The germline V gene encodes CDR1 DFQATT and CDR2 SNEGSKA (reference sequence). The chain's CDR3 is CSARQTRSSYNEQFF.

This chain uses TRBV18 with TRBJ2-1; the D call of TRBD2 rests on TCRdb alone, since no DNA is present to check it. This CDR3 is built from 14 residues. Germline V lookup: CDR1 KGHSH, CDR2 LQKENI. CDR3 sequence reads: CASSLAGGSNEQFF.

This chain links TRBV19 with TRBJ1-1; no DNA is available, so the TRBD1 call from TCRdb remains unchecked. The CDR3 spans 15 residues. CDR1 and CDR2 (germline): LNHDA, SQIVND (reference sequence). CDR3 in amino acids: CASSMMGGMDTEAFF.

The chain has TRBV25-1 and TRBJ2-7; TCRdb selects TRBD2, and the lack of DNA leaves this call unchecked. This CDR3 comprises 15 residues. Germline V gives CDR1 MGHDK, CDR2 SYGVNS. CDR3 sequence: CASSESGRGHAGQYF.

This chain joins TRBV6-5 and TRBJ2-1; TCRdb proposes TRBD2, but this gene call is untestable without DNA. CDR1 is MNHEY and CDR2 is SVGAGI in the germline V gene. The CDR3 runs to 16 residues. The CDR3 region is CASSYSRTSGRGEQFF.

The chain recombines TRBV19 with TRBJ2-1; the TCRdb D gene call, TRBD2, has no DNA to confirm it. CDR3 length: 14 amino acids. The germline CDR1 and CDR2 sequences are LNHDA and SQIVND (reference sequence). The CDR3 region is CASRREYSYNEQFF.

This sequence joins TRBV20-1 and TRBJ2-3; TCRdb returns TRBD2, unconfirmable since there is no DNA. The CDR3 consists of 12 residues. CDR1 and CDR2 from the germline V gene are DFQATT and SNEGSKA (reference sequence). The CDR3 is CSGRAPGDTQYF.

The V and J genes are TRBV18 and TRBJ2-5; checking the TCRdb D call of TRBD1 is not possible without DNA. The length of the CDR3 is 14 residues. Per germline, CDR1 KGHSH and CDR2 LQKENI. The CDR3 reads CASSPNGHGETQYF.

The chain links TRBV20-1 to TRBJ2-3; the D gene TCRdb calls, TRBD1, cannot be checked with no DNA. The CDR3 is made up of 14 amino acids. The germline gives CDR1 DFQATT, CDR2 SNEGSKA (reference sequence). The CDR3 region is CSATGTGGTDTQYF.

The CDR3 is CASSYMAASGLQETQYF. The gene calls are TRBV6-5 and TRBJ2-5; TCRdb reports TRBD2, a call that lacks DNA to check it against. This CDR3 comprises 17 residues. Germline loops: CDR1 MNHEY, CDR2 SVGAGI.

The V call is TRBV29-1, the J call TRBJ2-7; TCRdb calls TRBD2, which cannot be checked without DNA. This CDR3 comprises 17 residues. Germline assignment: CDR1 SQVTM and CDR2 ANQGSEA. This CDR3 is CSVAGPTSGEGTYEQYF.

The rearrangement links TRBV7-9 to TRBJ2-7; TCRdb picks TRBD1, but there is no DNA to check that call. Germline V gene data show CDR1 as SEHNR and CDR2 as FQNEAQ (reference sequence). The CDR3 covers 15 residues. This chain's CDR3 is CASSSQAGMVYEQYF.